Each of the 32 T cell receptor beta chains below was sequenced from the same sample in a study of chemoradiotherapy in HPV16-positive cancers. TCRdb's table, derived via immunoSEQ multiplex PCR, lists solely in-frame clones and lacks some. The sample lists roughly 19,000 clones, approximately 84% occurring once. Sequenced material: blood, taken from a patient who underwent chemoradiotherapy. These receptors were taken from a human donor with HPV-associated anogenital cancer.

V usage is TRBV6-1 and J usage is TRBJ2-3; D possibly corresponds to TRBD2 (7 bases). CDR1 and CDR2 (germline): MNHNS, SASEGT. V lost 7 bases and J lost 2, with 13 bases in between. This CDR3 comprises 14 residues. Here the CDR3 reads CASNLGGPTDTQYF. Here the CDR3 DNA reads TGTGCCAGCAACCTGGGGGGGCCCACAGATACGCAGTATTTT.

The chain joins TRBV7-3 to TRBJ2-2, with 9 bases lining up with TRBD1. Losses at the gene ends were 1 base for V and 2 bases for J; bases not matched to a gene: 2. Looked up from germline, CDR1 is SGHTA and CDR2 is FQGTGA. CDR3 size: 16 residues. The DNA of the CDR3 is TGTGCCAGCAGCTTAATGGGACAGGGAAACACCGGGGAGCTGTTTTTT. It is translated as CASSLMGQGNTGELFF.

The rearrangement joins TRBV7-3 to TRBJ1-3, with a possible D match to TRBD1 (5 bases). The germline V gene encodes CDR1 SGHTA and CDR2 FQGTGA. This CDR3 has 13 amino acids. Trimming left V 4 bases short and J 2 bases short, with 6 bases between. CDR3 nucleotides: TGTGCCAGCAGCTCGGGACCTGGAAACACCATATATTTT. Amino acids: CASSSGPGNTIYF.

The chain joins TRBV11-3 to TRBJ2-1; 14 nucleotides align to TRBD2. Germline values: CDR1 SGHNT, CDR2 YENEEA. Trimming removed 5 bases from V and 6 bases from J; junction bases left unmatched: 12. The CDR3 loop spans 18 amino acids. Written as DNA, the CDR3 is TGTGCCAGCAGCCCAGTCAGCCTGACTAGCGGGGGGGCCAATGAGCAGTTCTTC. It translates to CASSPVSLTSGGANEQFF.

A single count supports this clone. The chain has TRBV6-5 and TRBJ2-7, with a possible D match to TRBD2 (6 bases). This CDR3 is 13 amino acids long. V lost 2 bases and J 6 bases, leaving 11 bases between the germline ends. CDR1 and CDR2 from the germline V gene are MNHEY and SVGAGI. CDR3 DNA: TGTGCCAGCAGTTACCTCGGGGGTGGCGAGCAGTACTTC. Its translation is CASSYLGGGEQYF.

This clone was seen a single time. The J gene is TRBJ1-1, the V gene TRBV20-1; the D is unclear. V dropped 6 bases and J dropped 4 bases, with 9 bases sitting between them. The CDR3 is 11 amino acids. Per germline, CDR1 DFQATT and CDR2 SNEGSKA (reference sequence). The CDR3 loop is CSAGWTTEAFF. The DNA of the CDR3 is TGCAGTGCAGGTTGGACCACTGAAGCTTTCTTT.

The chain combines TRBV7-3 with TRBJ1-1; no clear D. The CDR3 consists of 14 residues. CDR1 is SGHTA, CDR2 FQGTGA, per germline. V was cut by 7 bases and J by 0 bases, with 12 bases left in between. CDR3 amino acids: CASKLNTLNTEAFF. For the CDR3, the DNA is TGTGCCAGCAAACTTAATACATTGAACACTGAAGCTTTCTTT.

This rearrangement joins TRBV19 to TRBJ2-7; 8 bases align to TRBD1. Germline V CDR1 and CDR2: LNHDA, SQIVND (reference sequence). The trim removed 4 bases at V and 2 bases at J, leaving 7 bases unmatched. The CDR3 has 15 residues. The CDR3 DNA reads as TGTGCCAGTAGTACCAAGGGACAGGCCGCCTACGAGCAGTACTTC. Translating it yields CASSTKGQAAYEQYF.

The rearrangement links TRBV19 to TRBJ1-1; D possibly corresponds to TRBD1 (5 bases). Germline V gene data show CDR1 as LNHDA and CDR2 as SQIVND (reference sequence). The CDR3 length is 15 residues. V lost 3 bases and J 1 base, leaving 12 bases between the germline ends. The CDR3 spells CASSMPPQGNTEAFF. The CDR3 coding sequence is TGTGCCAGTAGTATGCCACCTCAGGGGAACACTGAAGCTTTCTTT. Together with reference TRBV19 and TRBJ1-1, the CDR3 gives the full variable domain: DGGITQSPKYLFRKEGQNVTLSCEQNLNHDAMYWYRQDPGQGLRLIYYSQIVNDFQKGDIAEGYSVSREKKESFPLTVTSAQKNPTAFYLCASSMPPQGNTEAFFGQGTRLTVV.

V usage is TRBV7-2 and J usage is TRBJ1-1; D not resolved. CDR1 and CDR2 from the germline V gene are SGHTA and FQGNSA. CDR3 size: 13 residues. Trimming removed 2 bases at V and 7 bases at J, with 11 bases between. The CDR3 here is CASSLTGYSEAFF. For the CDR3, the DNA is TGTGCCAGCAGCTTAACGGGTTACAGTGAAGCTTTCTTT.

V gene TRBV5-1 combines with J gene TRBJ1-6; possible D gene TRBD1, 5 bases. Per the germline V gene, CDR1 is SGHRS and CDR2 is YFSETQ. The CDR3 runs 18 residues. Trimming left V 0 bases short and J 0 bases short, with 13 bases between. The DNA for the CDR3 is TGCGCCAGCAGCTTGGCTCCGGGACTTAGCTCCTATAATTCACCCCTCCACTTT. It translates to CASSLAPGLSSYNSPLHF. The whole variable domain, filled in from reference TRBV5-1 and TRBJ1-6, reads KAGVTQTPRYLIKTRGQQVTLSCSPISGHRSVSWYQQTPGQGLQFLFEYFSETQRNKGNFPGRFSGRQFSNSRSEMNVSTLELGDSALYLCASSLAPGLSSYNSPLHFGNGTRLTVT.

In its sample, this clone was seen once. This sequence joins TRBV19 and TRBJ1-1; D unclear. The CDR3 has 19 amino acids. V shed 0 bases and J shed 5 bases, with 25 bases lying between them. The V gene's germline CDR1 is LNHDA and CDR2 SQIVND (reference sequence). The CDR3 protein is CASSIDSRLDRVYRTEAFF. In DNA, the CDR3 is TGTGCCAGTAGTATAGATTCACGTCTTGATAGGGTTTACCGAACTGAAGCTTTCTTT. The variable domain in full, with the rest retrieved from reference TRBV19 and TRBJ1-1, is DGGITQSPKYLFRKEGQNVTLSCEQNLNHDAMYWYRQDPGQGLRLIYYSQIVNDFQKGDIAEGYSVSREKKESFPLTVTSAQKNPTAFYLCASSIDSRLDRVYRTEAFFGQGTRLTVV.

This chain joins TRBV5-1 and TRBJ2-2; D unresolved. The CDR3 runs to 15 residues. Germline values: CDR1 SGHRS, CDR2 YFSETQ. Deletions cut 0 bases from V and 4 bases from J, with 10 bases between. CDR3 region: CASSLGRSGTGELFF. The CDR3 DNA reads TGCGCCAGCAGCTTGGGGCGGTCGGGCACCGGGGAGCTGTTTTTT.

The V and J genes are TRBV9 and TRBJ2-5; D call uncertain. The CDR3 totals 11 residues. Germline V gives CDR1 SGDLS, CDR2 YYNGEE. Trimming removed 3 bases from V and 0 bases from J, with 0 bases in between. CDR3 nucleotides: TGTGCCAGCAGCGACCAAGAGACCCAGTACTTC. Translation gives CASSDQETQYF.

The J gene is TRBJ2-5, the V gene TRBV2; D call uncertain. The V end was cut by 6 bases, the J end by 1 base, with 12 bases between. CDR1 and CDR2 from the germline V gene are SNHLY and FYNNEI. CDR3 length: 14 residues. The CDR3 here is CASRETRTQETQYF. The CDR3 bases are TGTGCCAGCAGAGAAACAAGGACCCAAGAGACCCAGTACTTC.

Only one count was recorded for this clone. The chain couples TRBV6-1 to TRBJ2-5; perhaps TRBD1 as D (6 bases). The CDR3 is 16 residues long. The germline CDR1 and CDR2 sequences are MNHNS and SASEGT. V lost 4 bases and J 4 bases, leaving 19 bases between the germline ends. The CDR3 region is CASSVAALDSIETQYF. Here the CDR3 DNA reads TGTGCCAGCAGTGTGGCCGCCCTGGACAGTATAGAGACCCAGTACTTC.

The chain uses TRBV19 and TRBJ1-5; D perhaps matches TRBD1 (6 bases). The CDR3 runs 13 residues. The germline gives CDR1 LNHDA, CDR2 SQIVND (reference sequence). The CDR3, as DNA: TGTGCGGGAGGGGGTGACGATGATCAGCCCCAGCATTTT. Residues: CAGGGDDDQPQHF.

The J gene is TRBJ1-5, the V gene TRBV7-2; no clear D. The CDR3 contains 15 residues. The germline V gene encodes CDR1 SGHTA and CDR2 FQGNSA. V was pared by 6 bases and J by 0 bases, with 12 bases between. The DNA of the CDR3 is TGTGCCAGCAGTCCTCAGCCTTATAGCAATCAGCCCCAGCATTTT. Its translation is CASSPQPYSNQPQHF.

The V call is TRBV19, the J call TRBJ2-5; 7 bases map to TRBD1. The length of the CDR3 is 15 residues. V trimming: 5 bases; J trimming: 5 bases; junction bases outside the gene matches: 11. Germline V lookup: CDR1 LNHDA, CDR2 SQIVND (reference sequence). CDR3 coding DNA: TGTGCCAGTAGTCGACAGGGTACGGCGGACGAGACCCAGTACTTC. It codes for CASSRQGTADETQYF. Full variable domain (outside the CDR3, taken from reference TRBV19 and TRBJ2-5): DGGITQSPKYLFRKEGQNVTLSCEQNLNHDAMYWYRQDPGQGLRLIYYSQIVNDFQKGDIAEGYSVSREKKESFPLTVTSAQKNPTAFYLCASSRQGTADETQYFGPGTRLLVL.

The CDR3 loop reads CASSTGTSEQYF. The CDR3 region has the DNA TGTGCCAGTAGTACCGGGACTTCCGAGCAGTACTTC. The chain recombines TRBV19 with TRBJ2-7; a possible D gene is TRBD2 (6 bases). CDR1 and CDR2 from the germline V gene are LNHDA and SQIVND (reference sequence). Trimming stripped 4 bases from V and 6 bases from J, with 10 bases between. The CDR3 extends over 12 amino acids.

The chain joins TRBV28 to TRBJ1-5; 7 bases line up with TRBD1. The length of the CDR3 is 15 residues. CDR1 MDHEN and CDR2 SYDVKM come from the germline V gene. Trimming cost V 3 bases and J 7 bases; bases outside gene matches: 9. The CDR3 nucleotides are TGTGCCAGCAGTTTCGAAGAGGGGGCTGGACAGCCCCAGCATTTT. It translates to CASSFEEGAGQPQHF.

The chain has TRBV6-6 and TRBJ2-2; the D is unclear. Germline CDR1 MNHNY, CDR2 SVGAGI (reference sequence). This CDR3 is built from 12 residues. Between the trimmed V and J ends, which lost 5 bases and 2 bases, there was a span of 3 bases. The CDR3 loop reads CASSPNTGELFF. In nucleotides, the CDR3 is TGTGCCAGCAGTCCTAACACCGGGGAGCTGTTTTTT.

This clone was counted a single time. V gene TRBV7-9 combines with J gene TRBJ1-6, with D unresolved. The CDR3 consists of 14 residues. The germline CDR1 and CDR2 sequences are SEHNR and FQNEAQ (reference sequence). Between the trimmed V and J ends, which lost 1 base and 11 bases, there was a span of 12 bases. CDR3 sequence: CASSLGQNRPPLHF. CDR3 DNA: TGTGCCAGCAGCTTAGGGCAGAACCGGCCACCCCTCCACTTT. Filled out from reference TRBV7-9 and TRBJ1-6, the complete variable domain reads DTGVSQNPRHKITKRGQNVTFRCDPISEHNRLYWYRQTLGQGPEFLTYFQNEAQLEKSRLLSDRFSAERPKGSFSTLEIQRTEQGDSAMYLCASSLGQNRPPLHFGNGTRLTVT.

The chain recombines TRBV7-2 with TRBJ1-3; D is possibly TRBD1 (5 bases). V was pared by 1 base and J by 0 bases, with 10 bases between. The CDR3 covers 16 residues. Germline V CDR1 and CDR2: SGHTA, FQGNSA. CDR3 protein: CASSLEIGHSGNTIYF. The CDR3 DNA follows: TGTGCCAGCAGCTTAGAAATTGGACACTCTGGAAACACCATATATTTT.

This rearrangement joins TRBV7-2 to TRBJ1-1, with D maybe TRBD1 (5 bases). Trimming pared 5 bases from V and 4 bases from J, leaving 8 bases between. From germline, CDR1 is SGHTA and CDR2 FQGNSA. This CDR3 comprises 12 residues. The CDR3 here is CASSRGGTEAFF. The CDR3 nucleotides read TGTGCCAGCAGCCGGGGGGGCACTGAAGCTTTCTTT. The full variable domain, its missing parts supplied by reference TRBV7-2 and TRBJ1-1, is GAGVSQSPSNKVTEKGKDVELRCDPISGHTALYWYRQSLGQGLEFLIYFQGNSAPDKSGLPSDRFSAERTGGSVSTLTIQRTQQEDSAVYLCASSRGGTEAFFGQGTRLTVV.

The CDR3 DNA reads as TGCAGCGTTGAAGATCGGGGGACAGGGAGGGTAGATACGCAGTATTTT. This translates into CSVEDRGTGRVDTQYF. The chain combines TRBV29-1 with TRBJ2-3, with 9 bases fitting TRBD1. The trim removed 0 bases at V and 5 bases at J, leaving 9 bases unmatched. Germline V lookup: CDR1 SQVTM, CDR2 ANQGSEA. CDR3 length: 16 amino acids.

The CDR3 sequence is CASSLDQGDQPQHF. CDR3 nucleotides: TGTGCCAGCAGCTTAGATCAAGGGGATCAGCCCCAGCATTTT. V gene TRBV7-9 combines with J gene TRBJ1-5; tentative D call: TRBD1 (5 bases). The ends were cut back, 1 base at V and 5 bases at J, with 9 bases in the middle. Looked up from germline, CDR1 is SEHNR and CDR2 is FQNEAQ (reference sequence). The CDR3 runs 14 residues. Looking up the rest from reference TRBV7-9 and TRBJ1-5 gives the full variable domain: DTGVSQNPRHKITKRGQNVTFRCDPISEHNRLYWYRQTLGQGPEFLTYFQNEAQLEKSRLLSDRFSAERPKGSFSTLEIQRTEQGDSAMYLCASSLDQGDQPQHFGDGTRLSIL.

The chain uses TRBV28 and TRBJ2-4, with 8 nucleotides matching TRBD2. CDR1 and CDR2 from the germline V gene are MDHEN and SYDVKM. This CDR3 has 15 amino acids. After removal of 5 bases from V and 0 bases from J, the junction contained 3 bases not matched to a gene. Here the CDR3 DNA reads TGTGCCAGCAGTGGACTAGCTTCAGCCAAAAACATTCAGTACTTC. It encodes CASSGLASAKNIQYF.

The V and J genes are TRBV7-8 and TRBJ2-2; no clear D gene. The CDR3 loop spans 12 amino acids. In germline, CDR1 is SGHVS, CDR2 FQNEAQ. V gave up 2 bases and J gave up 4 bases, with 2 bases separating them. The CDR3 region has the DNA TGTGCCAGCAGCTTATTCACCGGGGAGCTGTTTTTT. Protein sequence: CASSLFTGELFF. Together with reference TRBV7-8 and TRBJ2-2, the CDR3 gives the full variable domain: GAGVSQSPRYKVAKRGQDVALRCDPISGHVSLFWYQQALGQGPEFLTYFQNEAQLDKSGLPSDRFFAERPEGSVSTLKIQRTQQEDSAVYLCASSLFTGELFFGEGSRLTVL.

The V and J genes are TRBV4-3 and TRBJ1-5; 10 bases fit TRBD1. The CDR3 sequence is 14 residues long. V gave up 4 bases and J gave up 6 bases; unmatched junction bases: 3. Germline CDR1 is LGHNA and CDR2 is YSLEER. CDR3 protein: CASSLDRGGQPQHF. In nucleotides, the CDR3 is TGCGCCAGCAGCCTGGACAGGGGGGGTCAGCCCCAGCATTTT.

The gene calls are TRBV27 and TRBJ1-2; no firm D call. The CDR3 extends over 14 amino acids. The germline V gene has CDR1 MNHEY and CDR2 SMNVEV (reference sequence). V was trimmed by 3 bases and J by 4 bases, leaving 12 bases between them. The CDR3 region has the DNA TGTGCCAGCAGTTTTAGTAGGTCGGGCTATGGCTACACCTTC. Amino acids: CASSFSRSGYGYTF.

CDR3 in amino acids: CASSEGVMPFF. The CDR3 DNA reads as TGTGCCAGCAGTGAGGGGGTAATGCCGTTCTTC. This chain links TRBV2 with TRBJ2-1; tentatively, D is TRBD1 or TRBD2 (5 bases each). The germline V and J ends were trimmed by 3 bases and 15 bases, with 12 bases remaining between them. The CDR3 loop spans 11 amino acids. The germline V gene has CDR1 SNHLY and CDR2 FYNNEI.